The 30 T cell receptor beta chains in this list originate from one sample, sequenced in a study of blood T cell repertoires in COVID-19. This table comes from immunoSEQ multiplex PCR, and its TCRdb copy is limited to in-frame clones, with some not included. This sample has a few hundred thousand clones, with 80% to 85% found just once. Sequences were obtained from peripheral blood. The receptors were sampled from a woman over 75 with active or convalescent COVID-19.

In its sample, this clone was seen once. The rearrangement joins TRBV18 to TRBJ2-5, with no clear D. This CDR3 spans 14 amino acids. V lost 6 bases and J lost 5, with 16 bases in between. CDR1 is KGHSH, CDR2 LQKENI, per germline. CDR3 DNA sequence: TGTGCCAGCTCCTCTGACCGCAGGTCGGAGACCCAGTACTTC. Its translation: CASSSDRRSETQYF.

V gene TRBV10-3 combines with J gene TRBJ1-4; D might be TRBD1 (6 bases). Between the trimmed V and J ends, which lost 5 bases and 6 bases, there was a span of 16 bases. Germline assignment: CDR1 ENHRY and CDR2 SYGVKD. This CDR3 region has 15 residues. The CDR3 spells CAISKGQLYDEKLFF. The CDR3 nucleotides are TGTGCCATCAGTAAAGGACAGTTATACGATGAAAAACTGTTTTTT.

CDR3 DNA sequence: TGCGCCAGCAGCCAAGGAATAGCTAACTATGGCTACACCTTC. It yields the protein CASSQGIANYGYTF. The rearrangement links TRBV4-3 to TRBJ1-2; D gene ambiguous. Germline CDR1 and CDR2: LGHNA and YSLEER. V lost 1 base and J lost 0, with 6 bases in between. The CDR3 has 14 residues.

The chain carries TRBV2 and TRBJ1-5; D may be TRBD1 (5 bases). The V end lost 4 bases, the J end lost 0 bases, and 7 bases lay between the germline ends. Per germline, CDR1 SNHLY and CDR2 FYNNEI. The CDR3 consists of 14 residues. In nucleotides, the CDR3 is TGTGCCAGCAGTGGACAGTCTAGCAATCAGCCCCAGCATTTT. Residues: CASSGQSSNQPQHF. The variable domain in full, completed from reference TRBV2 and TRBJ1-5, reads EPEVTQTPSHQVTQMGQEVILRCVPISNHLYFYWYRQILGQKVEFLVSFYNNEISEKSEIFDDQFSVERPDGSNFTLKIRSTKLEDSAMYFCASSGQSSNQPQHFGDGTRLSIL.

The sample holds one count of this clone. This chain uses TRBV15 with TRBJ2-2; D remains unclear. CDR3 size: 14 residues. V lost 1 base and J 6 bases, leaving 9 bases between the germline ends. From germline, CDR1 is LNHNV and CDR2 YYDKDF (reference sequence). The CDR3 loop reads CATSRGRMPGELFF. CDR3 coding DNA: TGTGCCACCAGCAGAGGGCGGATGCCCGGGGAGCTGTTTTTT.

This chain uses TRBV6-2 or TRBV6-3 with TRBJ2-3; maybe TRBD2 (6 bases). The CDR3 consists of 14 residues. The germline CDR1 and CDR2 sequences are MNHEY and SVGEGT. The germline V and J ends were trimmed by 2 bases and 3 bases, with 9 bases remaining between them. The DNA of the CDR3 is TGTGCCAGCAGTTACGGGGGGTTTACAGATACGCAGTATTTT. Translated, it gives CASSYGGFTDTQYF.

The CDR3 here is CATSRGQGASGNTIYF. CDR3 DNA: TGTGCCACCAGCAGGGGTCAGGGGGCATCTGGAAACACCATATATTTT. The V gene is TRBV15, the J gene TRBJ1-3; 8 bases line up with TRBD1. V gave up 3 bases and J gave up 1 base; unmatched junction bases: 5. The germline gives CDR1 LNHNV, CDR2 YYDKDF (reference sequence). CDR3 length: 16 amino acids.

V gene TRBV12-3 or TRBV12-4 combines with J gene TRBJ2-3, with 8 bases that match TRBD1. Trimming cost V 8 bases and J 7 bases; bases outside gene matches: 8. The CDR3 extends over 13 amino acids. CDR3 protein: CASSGGHLNTQYF. For the CDR3, the DNA is TGTGCCAGCTCAGGGGGCCATCTCAATACGCAGTATTTT.

V usage is TRBV27 and J usage is TRBJ1-1; D is possibly TRBD1 (5 bases). CDR3 length: 14 amino acids. Trimming took 4 bases from V and 6 from J, leaving 15 bases between them. The germline V gene encodes CDR1 MNHEY and CDR2 SMNVEV (reference sequence). CDR3 amino acids: CASSSGRFRAEAFF. Written as DNA, the CDR3 is TGTGCCAGCAGTTCGGGTCGGTTCAGGGCTGAAGCTTTCTTT.

V is TRBV7-3 and J is TRBJ2-1; D is unclear. CDR3 length: 15 amino acids. Germline V gives CDR1 SGHTA, CDR2 FQGTGA. Trimming took 0 bases from V and 6 from J, leaving 12 bases between them. This CDR3 reads CASSLTWLHANEQFF. The CDR3 nucleotides are TGTGCCAGCAGCTTAACTTGGCTGCACGCCAATGAGCAGTTCTTC.

The J gene is TRBJ1-5, the V gene TRBV18; perhaps TRBD1 as D (5 bases). Trimming removed 1 base from V and 4 bases from J, with 11 bases in between. The germline V gene encodes CDR1 KGHSH and CDR2 LQKENI. CDR3 length: 15 residues. CDR3 protein: CASSPRAGGNQPQHF. DNA of the CDR3: TGTGCCAGCTCACCACGGGCGGGGGGGAATCAGCCCCAGCATTTT.

This chain connects TRBV5-1 to TRBJ2-3; 8 nucleotides line up with TRBD2. The CDR3 consists of 15 residues. CDR1 SGHRS and CDR2 YFSETQ come from the germline V gene. V shed 2 bases and J 2 bases; nucleotides not matched to a gene: 4. The CDR3 bases are TGCGCCAGCAGCTTTTTAGCGGGGTACACAGATACGCAGTATTTT. It encodes CASSFLAGYTDTQYF.

This chain uses TRBV29-1 with TRBJ2-5, with 7 nucleotides matching TRBD1. This CDR3 region has 13 residues. J was trimmed by 0 bases and V by 4 bases; bases with no gene match: 2. Germline assignment: CDR1 SQVTM and CDR2 ANQGSEA. CDR3 residues: CSVVGTDQETQYF. The DNA for the CDR3 is TGCAGCGTTGTTGGGACAGACCAAGAGACCCAGTACTTC.

A few counts support this clone. The CDR3 nucleotides are TGTGCCAGCAGCACCGGGACAGGGGGGTTAAGAAACACCATATATTTT. This sequence encodes CASSTGTGGLRNTIYF. V usage is TRBV7-8 and J usage is TRBJ1-3; 11 nucleotides line up with TRBD1. The V segment lost 5 bases and the J segment 5 bases; nucleotides outside the gene matches: 8. Germline lookup yields CDR1 SGHVS and CDR2 FQNEAQ. The CDR3 has 16 amino acids.

V is TRBV7-2 and J is TRBJ1-2; possibly TRBD1 for D (6 bases). The germline V and J ends were trimmed by 5 bases and 3 bases, with 16 bases remaining between them. There are 15 residues in the CDR3. Germline V gene sequence: CDR1 SGHTA, CDR2 FQGNSA. Here the CDR3 reads CASSGGSGAHYGYTF. CDR3 coding DNA: TGTGCCAGCAGCGGGGGCTCCGGGGCCCACTATGGCTACACCTTC.

The gene calls are TRBV19 and TRBJ1-5; D unresolved. Germline-derived CDR1 and CDR2 are LNHDA and SQIVND (reference sequence). With 3 bases removed from V and 1 base from J, the gap between germline ends came to 7 bases. CDR3 size: 14 residues. The CDR3 reads CASSIRGSNQPQHF. CDR3 DNA sequence: TGTGCCAGTAGTATCCGGGGAAGCAATCAGCCCCAGCATTTT. The complete variable domain, with remaining parts taken from reference TRBV19 and TRBJ1-5, reads DGGITQSPKYLFRKEGQNVTLSCEQNLNHDAMYWYRQDPGQGLRLIYYSQIVNDFQKGDIAEGYSVSREKKESFPLTVTSAQKNPTAFYLCASSIRGSNQPQHFGDGTRLSIL.

This clone has more than one count but fewer than ten. This specimen includes other DNA sequences encoding the same CDR3. The V and J genes are TRBV18 and TRBJ1-5; D is perhaps TRBD1 (6 bases). CDR3 length equals 14 residues. Per the germline V gene, CDR1 is KGHSH and CDR2 is LQKENI. V gave up 2 bases and J gave up 3 bases, with 8 bases separating them. CDR3: CASSPYRDNQPQHF. The CDR3 DNA reads TGTGCCAGCTCACCATACAGGGACAATCAGCCCCAGCATTTT.

This clone was observed a handful of times. V is TRBV11-2 and J is TRBJ2-2; perhaps TRBD1 as D (6 bases). Trimming cost V 5 bases and J 1 base, with 11 bases left between them. CDR1 SGHAT and CDR2 FQNNGV come from the germline V gene. The CDR3 runs to 15 residues. CDR3: CASSPGTKNTGELFF. CDR3 DNA: TGTGCCAGCAGCCCTGGGACAAAGAACACCGGGGAGCTGTTTTTT.

The chain has TRBV5-1 and TRBJ2-5, with 10 bases fitting TRBD2. The CDR3 runs to 16 residues. Germline-derived CDR1 and CDR2 are SGHRS and YFSETQ. V dropped 0 bases and J dropped 4; count of bases not matched to a gene: 6. This chain's CDR3 is CASSLGAGGLGETQYF. The CDR3 nucleotides read TGCGCCAGCAGCTTGGGAGCGGGGGGGCTAGGAGAGACCCAGTACTTC.

The chain employs TRBV11-3 and TRBJ2-5, with 15 nucleotides matching TRBD2. V was clipped by 5 bases and J by 5 bases; unmatched bases: 6. The CDR3 runs to 16 residues. Germline values: CDR1 SGHNT, CDR2 YENEEA. The CDR3 here is CASSRTSGGAVETQYF. In nucleotides, the CDR3 is TGTGCCAGCAGCCGGACTAGCGGGGGGGCCGTGGAGACCCAGTACTTC.

The chain links TRBV9 to TRBJ2-3, with D maybe TRBD2 (5 bases). The germline V gene encodes CDR1 SGDLS and CDR2 YYNGEE. V lost 0 bases to trimming and J lost 3 bases, with 8 bases between them. CDR3 length equals 14 residues. The CDR3 bases are TGTGCCAGCAGCGTAGCTCCGGGGACAGATACGCAGTATTTT. It is translated as CASSVAPGTDTQYF.

The chain combines TRBV5-1 with TRBJ1-2, with D unresolved. V gave up 0 bases and J gave up 8 bases, with 17 bases separating them. The CDR3 is 15 amino acids. Germline assignment: CDR1 SGHRS and CDR2 YFSETQ. The CDR3 sequence is CASSLEISSGFGYTF. For the CDR3, the DNA is TGCGCCAGCAGCTTGGAGATTTCTTCGGGATTCGGCTACACCTTC. Full variable domain (missing parts from reference TRBV5-1 and TRBJ1-2): KAGVTQTPRYLIKTRGQQVTLSCSPISGHRSVSWYQQTPGQGLQFLFEYFSETQRNKGNFPGRFSGRQFSNSRSEMNVSTLELGDSALYLCASSLEISSGFGYTFGSGTRLTVV.

This sequence joins TRBV9 and TRBJ1-4, with 11 bases lining up with TRBD1. The CDR3 totals 16 residues. V lost 3 bases, J lost 8 bases, and 9 bases stayed unmatched. Germline V gene data show CDR1 as SGDLS and CDR2 as YYNGEE. This CDR3 is CASSARTGGRHEKLFF. The CDR3 DNA reads TGTGCCAGCAGCGCAAGGACAGGGGGCCGGCACGAAAAACTGTTTTTT.

The rearrangement links TRBV5-4 to TRBJ2-3; D perhaps matches TRBD1 (6 bases). Germline loops: CDR1 SGHNT, CDR2 YYREEE (reference sequence). The CDR3 covers 14 residues. Trimming left V 0 bases short and J 1 base short, with 6 bases between. The CDR3, as DNA: TGTGCCAGCAGCTTGGAGGGGGGCACAGATACGCAGTATTTT. Encoded protein: CASSLEGGTDTQYF.

The V and J genes are TRBV3-1 (or the pseudogene TRBV3-2) and TRBJ2-1; 8 bases are shared with TRBD2. Germline V lookup: CDR1 LGHDT, CDR2 YNNKEL (reference sequence). CDR3 length: 14 amino acids. V lost 1 base to trimming and J lost 8 bases; unmatched junction nucleotides: 4. Written as DNA, the CDR3 is TGTGCCAGCAGCCAAGCGGGGGGGATCGATGAGCAGTTCTTC. It specifies CASSQAGGIDEQFF.

This rearrangement joins TRBV27 to TRBJ1-5, with 7 bases lining up with TRBD1. Germline lookup yields CDR1 MNHEY and CDR2 SMNVEV (reference sequence). This CDR3 contains 16 residues. The trim removed 6 bases at V and 2 bases at J, leaving 10 bases unmatched. CDR3: CASRPDRVSGNQPQHF. The CDR3 DNA sequence: TGTGCCAGCAGACCAGACAGGGTCAGTGGCAATCAGCCCCAGCATTTT.

The V and J genes are TRBV11-3 and TRBJ2-3; 10 positions match TRBD2. The CDR3 length is 16 residues. The germline CDR1 and CDR2 sequences are SGHNT and YENEEA. Germline trimming cut 5 bases from V and 4 bases from J; bases unmatched to any gene: 9. The CDR3 is CASSPGASGSPDTQYF. The CDR3 DNA sequence: TGTGCCAGCAGCCCCGGGGCTAGCGGGAGTCCAGATACGCAGTATTTT.

This clone has just a few counts. Compared with germline, one end of the junction differs, possibly owing to a read error. The V and J genes are TRBV7-7 and TRBJ2-7, with 8 bases aligning to TRBD1. The CDR3 has 13 amino acids. Germline-derived CDR1 and CDR2 are SSHAT and FNYEAQ (reference sequence). The DNA of the CDR3 is TGTGCTAGCAGCTTAGACAGGGGCTACGAGCAGTACTTC. Encoded protein: CASSLDRGYEQYF.

CDR3 region: CASSELGGEGRRAFF. The CDR3 bases are TGTGCCAGCAGTGAATTAGGAGGGGAGGGCAGAAGGGCTTTCTTT. This chain uses TRBV25-1 with TRBJ1-1; possible D gene TRBD1, 5 bases. CDR1 and CDR2 (germline): MGHDK, SYGVNS. Trimming shortened V by 1 base and J by 11 bases, and 20 bases separated the two germline ends. The CDR3 has 15 amino acids.

This sequence joins TRBV5-6 and TRBJ2-5, with TRBD1 matching 9 bases. In germline, CDR1 is SGHDT, CDR2 YYEEEE. CDR3 length: 14 amino acids. V gave up 0 bases and J gave up 5 bases; unmatched junction bases: 2. CDR3 sequence (DNA): TGTGCCAGCAGCTTGGGACAGGGGGTGGAGACCCAGTACTTC. It yields the protein CASSLGQGVETQYF. Filled out from reference TRBV5-6 and TRBJ2-5, the complete variable domain reads DAGVTQSPTHLIKTRGQQVTLRCSPKSGHDTVSWYQQALGQGPQFIFQYYEEEERQRGNFPDRFSGHQFPNYSSELNVNALLLGDSALYLCASSLGQGVETQYFGPGTRLLVL.